Listed here is a single TCR beta chain. Per the original methods: By means of reference gene primer amplification, nucleated cell counts were estimated. The method was immunoSEQ multiplex PCR; TCRdb's version includes in-frame clones alone and lacks a portion of them. The V and J calls and the clone size are those of that table, but D and trimming were determined from the DNA. The data hold some 140,000 clones, with roughly three quarters observed a single time. This specimen comes from a study of blood T cell repertoires in COVID-19. As for the study in general: The study drew acute and convalescent COVID-19 samples from the United States, Italy and Spain. In each case, the material was cDNA or gDNA derived from T cells, B-cell-depleted T cells, or PBMCs.

The receptor was derived from a man of 80 years or more with acute or convalescent COVID-19. The sample comprised peripheral blood.

CDR3 sequence reads: CASNQAGLIADTQYF. The CDR3 DNA reads as TGTGCCAGTAATCAGGCGGGACTAATAGCAGATACGCAGTATTTT. This sequence joins TRBV19 and TRBJ2-3; 7 bases align to TRBD2. Per the germline V gene, CDR1 is LNHDA and CDR2 is SQIVND (reference sequence). The CDR3 extends over 15 amino acids. The trim removed 7 bases at V and 4 bases at J, leaving 11 bases unmatched. The full variable domain, completed using reference TRBV19 and TRBJ2-3, is DGGITQSPKYLFRKEGQNVTLSCEQNLNHDAMYWYRQDPGQGLRLIYYSQIVNDFQKGDIAEGYSVSREKKESFPLTVTSAQKNPTAFYLCASNQAGLIADTQYFGPGTRLTVL.